This T cell receptor beta chain was retrieved from a study of T cells in Graves' hyperthyroidism and ophthalmopathy. Study-wide points: In the blood, most expanded thyroid clonotypes above 0.001 appeared as well. Ophthalmopathy, which appeared later, was predicted by the model a median about 5.9 months before onset.

The CDR3 is 15 residues long. Trimming removed 0 bases at V and 11 bases at J, with 19 bases between. Germline V gene lookup returns CDR1 WSHSY and CDR2 SAAADI. Researchers barred patients who had uncontrolled infection, other autoimmune disease, pregnancy or lactation. Researchers took RNA transcripts and amplified the TCR beta CDR3 regions from them. HTBI primers drove first-round RT-PCR of the TCR CDR3. From the multiplex PCR reads, TCRdb called clonotypes with MiXCR, one entry per CDR3 protein. The sample contains about 640,000 distinct CDR3 sequences, about 45% of which appear only once. This clonotype has only one observation. Antigen specificity is unknown.

The sequence derives from an adult man with Graves' disease, either hyperthyroidism or ophthalmopathy (not recorded which). The sequencing input was peripheral blood or thyroid tissue (not recorded which). The rearrangement uses TRBV10-2 and TRBJ1-1, with a tentative D call TRBD1 (6 bases). This chain's CDR3 is CASSESGGAVTNAFF. CDR3 coding DNA: TGCGCCAGCAGTGAGTCCGGGGGCGCGGTAACCAACGCTTTCTTT.